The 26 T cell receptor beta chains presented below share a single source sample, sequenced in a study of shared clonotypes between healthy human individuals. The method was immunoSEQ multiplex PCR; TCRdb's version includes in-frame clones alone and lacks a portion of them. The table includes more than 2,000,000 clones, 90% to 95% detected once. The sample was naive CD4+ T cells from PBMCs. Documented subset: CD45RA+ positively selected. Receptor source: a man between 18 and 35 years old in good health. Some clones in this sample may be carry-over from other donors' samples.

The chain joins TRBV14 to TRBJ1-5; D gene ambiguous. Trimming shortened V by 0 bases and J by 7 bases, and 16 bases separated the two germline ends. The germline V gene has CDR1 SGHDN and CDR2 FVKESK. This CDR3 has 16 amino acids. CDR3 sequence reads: CASSQDSKTGGQPQHF. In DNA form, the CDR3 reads TGTGCCAGCAGCCAAGATAGTAAAACGGGTGGGCAGCCCCAGCATTTT. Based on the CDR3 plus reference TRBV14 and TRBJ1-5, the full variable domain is EAGVTQFPSHSVIEKGQTVTLRCDPISGHDNLYWYRRVMGKEIKFLLHFVKESKQDESGMPNNRFLAERTGGTYSTLKVQPAELEDSGVYFCASSQDSKTGGQPQHFGDGTRLSIL.

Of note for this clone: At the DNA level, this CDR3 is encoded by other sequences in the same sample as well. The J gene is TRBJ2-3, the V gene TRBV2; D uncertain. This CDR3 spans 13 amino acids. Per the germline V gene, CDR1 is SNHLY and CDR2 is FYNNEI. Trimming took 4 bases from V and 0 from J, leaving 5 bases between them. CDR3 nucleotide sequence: TGTGCCAGCAGTGGACACAGCACAGATACGCAGTATTTT. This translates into CASSGHSTDTQYF.

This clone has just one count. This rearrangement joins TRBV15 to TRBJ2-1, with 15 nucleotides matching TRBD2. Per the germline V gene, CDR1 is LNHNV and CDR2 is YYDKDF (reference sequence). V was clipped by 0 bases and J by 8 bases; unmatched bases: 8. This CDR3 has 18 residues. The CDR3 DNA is TGTGCCACCAGCAGAGAGCGCCCCGGACTAGCGGGAGGGGATGAGCAGTTCTTC. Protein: CATSRERPGLAGGDEQFF.

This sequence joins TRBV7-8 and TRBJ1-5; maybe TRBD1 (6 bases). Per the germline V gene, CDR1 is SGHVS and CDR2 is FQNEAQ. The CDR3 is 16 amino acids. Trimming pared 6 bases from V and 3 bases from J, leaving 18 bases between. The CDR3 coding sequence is TGTGCCAGCAGTTCAGACAGGCTCAGGACCAATCAGCCCCAGCATTTT. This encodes CASSSDRLRTNQPQHF.

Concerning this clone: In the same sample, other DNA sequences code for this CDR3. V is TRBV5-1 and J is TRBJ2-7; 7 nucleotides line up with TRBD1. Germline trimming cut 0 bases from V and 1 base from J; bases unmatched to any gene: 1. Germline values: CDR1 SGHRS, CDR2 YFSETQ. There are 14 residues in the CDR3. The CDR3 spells CASSLEQGSYEQYF. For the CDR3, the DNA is TGCGCCAGCAGCTTGGAACAGGGGTCCTACGAGCAGTACTTC.

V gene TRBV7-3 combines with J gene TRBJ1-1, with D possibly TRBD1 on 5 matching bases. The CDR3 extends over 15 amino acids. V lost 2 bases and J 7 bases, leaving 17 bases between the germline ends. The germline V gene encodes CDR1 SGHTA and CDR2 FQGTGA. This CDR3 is CASSLGSGAALEAFF. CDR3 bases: TGTGCCAGCAGCTTAGGTTCTGGGGCAGCCCTTGAAGCTTTCTTT.

DNA for the CDR3: TGTGCCAGCAGCTTAGTGGGGACAGGGCTGGTTTCCCCGATGAACACTGAAGCTTTCTTT. Residues: CASSLVGTGLVSPMNTEAFF. The chain couples TRBV7-8 to TRBJ1-1, with TRBD1 identical over 9 bases. CDR1 SGHVS and CDR2 FQNEAQ come from the germline V gene. The CDR3 spans 20 residues. The V and J ends lost 1 base and 0 bases, in that order; junction bases with no gene match: 15.

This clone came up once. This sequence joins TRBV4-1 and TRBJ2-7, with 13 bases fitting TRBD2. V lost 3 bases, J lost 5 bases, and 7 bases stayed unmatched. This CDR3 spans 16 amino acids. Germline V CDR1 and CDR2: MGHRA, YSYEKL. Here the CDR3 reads CASSQRTSGSIDEQYF. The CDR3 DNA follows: TGCGCCAGCAGCCAGAGGACTAGCGGGAGTATCGACGAGCAGTACTTC.

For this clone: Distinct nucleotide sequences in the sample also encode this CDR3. The DNA of the CDR3 is TGTGCCAGCAGTGGGGGACGGTCTAACTATGGCTACACCTTC. Translating it yields CASSGGRSNYGYTF. V is TRBV2 and J is TRBJ1-2, with a tentative D call TRBD1 (5 bases). The CDR3 has 14 residues. Germline CDR1 reads SNHLY; CDR2 reads FYNNEI. Trimming removed 4 bases from V and 0 bases from J, with 9 bases in between.

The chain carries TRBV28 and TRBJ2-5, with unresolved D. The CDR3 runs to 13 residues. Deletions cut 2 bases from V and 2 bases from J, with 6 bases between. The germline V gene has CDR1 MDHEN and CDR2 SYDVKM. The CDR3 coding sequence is TGTGCCAGCAGTTTAATGCAGCAAGAGACCCAGTACTTC. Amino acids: CASSLMQQETQYF.

The CDR3 region is CASSRGPSRYVPQHF. The CDR3, as DNA: TGTGCCAGCAGCAGAGGGCCCTCACGTTACGTCCCCCAGCATTTT. The genes are TRBV28 and TRBJ1-5; D uncertain. Deletions cut 6 bases from V and 10 bases from J, with 22 bases between. CDR3 length: 15 amino acids. Germline V lookup: CDR1 MDHEN, CDR2 SYDVKM.

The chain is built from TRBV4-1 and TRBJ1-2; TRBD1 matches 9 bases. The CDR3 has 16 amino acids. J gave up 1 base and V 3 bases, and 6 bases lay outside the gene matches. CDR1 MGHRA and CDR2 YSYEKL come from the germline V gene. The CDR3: CASSQGQGGGNYGYTF. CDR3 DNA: TGCGCCAGCAGCCAGGGACAGGGAGGAGGTAACTATGGCTACACCTTC.

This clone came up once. The CDR3 spells CASSLGRGRMNEQFF. The CDR3 DNA reads TGTGCCAGCAGCTTAGGGCGGGGTAGGATGAATGAGCAGTTCTTC. The V call is TRBV7-9, the J call TRBJ2-1; TRBD2 might be the D (6 bases). The V gene's germline CDR1 is SEHNR and CDR2 FQNEAQ (reference sequence). This CDR3 has 15 residues. With 1 base removed from V and 7 bases from J, the gap between germline ends came to 14 bases. The whole variable domain, remainder taken from reference TRBV7-9 and TRBJ2-1, is DTGVSQNPRHKITKRGQNVTFRCDPISEHNRLYWYRQTLGQGPEFLTYFQNEAQLEKSRLLSDRFSAERPKGSFSTLEIQRTEQGDSAMYLCASSLGRGRMNEQFFGPGTRLTVL.

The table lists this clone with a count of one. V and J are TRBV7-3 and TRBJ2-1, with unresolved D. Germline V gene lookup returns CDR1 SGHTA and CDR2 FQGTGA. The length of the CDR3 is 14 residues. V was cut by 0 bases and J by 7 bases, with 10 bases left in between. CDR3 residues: CASSLTSSLNEQFF. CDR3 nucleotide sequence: TGTGCCAGCAGCTTAACTAGCTCTCTTAATGAGCAGTTCTTC. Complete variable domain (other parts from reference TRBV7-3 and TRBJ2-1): GAGVSQTPSNKVTEKGKYVELRCDPISGHTALYWYRQSLGQGPEFLIYFQGTGAADDSGLPNDRFFAVRPEGSVSTLKIQRTERGDSAVYLCASSLTSSLNEQFFGPGTRLTVL.

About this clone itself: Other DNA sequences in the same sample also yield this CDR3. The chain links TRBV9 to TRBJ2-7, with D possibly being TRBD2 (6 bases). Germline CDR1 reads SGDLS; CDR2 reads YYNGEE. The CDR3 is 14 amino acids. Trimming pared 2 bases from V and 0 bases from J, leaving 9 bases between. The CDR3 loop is CASSVSGVSYEQYF. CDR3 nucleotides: TGTGCCAGCAGCGTTTCGGGGGTCTCCTACGAGCAGTACTTC.

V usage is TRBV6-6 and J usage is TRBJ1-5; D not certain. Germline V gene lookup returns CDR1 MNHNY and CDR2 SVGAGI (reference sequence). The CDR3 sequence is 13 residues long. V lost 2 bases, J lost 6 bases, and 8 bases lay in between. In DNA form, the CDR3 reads TGTGCCAGCAGTTACGAGTCAGGTCAGCCCCAGCATTTT. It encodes CASSYESGQPQHF.

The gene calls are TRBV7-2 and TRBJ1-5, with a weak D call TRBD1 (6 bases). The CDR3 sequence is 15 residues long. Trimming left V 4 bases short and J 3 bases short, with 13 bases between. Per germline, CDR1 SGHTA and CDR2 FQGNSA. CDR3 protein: CASSSGVGDNQPQHF. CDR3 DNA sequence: TGTGCCAGCAGCTCAGGGGTAGGGGACAATCAGCCCCAGCATTTT.

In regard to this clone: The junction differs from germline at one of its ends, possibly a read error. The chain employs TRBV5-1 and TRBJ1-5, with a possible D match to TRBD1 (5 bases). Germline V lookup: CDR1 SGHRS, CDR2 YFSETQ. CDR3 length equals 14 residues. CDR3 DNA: TGCGCCAGCAGCTTTGGGAACCGGGACGCCGAAAGTGTTTTT. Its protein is CASSFGNRDAESVF.

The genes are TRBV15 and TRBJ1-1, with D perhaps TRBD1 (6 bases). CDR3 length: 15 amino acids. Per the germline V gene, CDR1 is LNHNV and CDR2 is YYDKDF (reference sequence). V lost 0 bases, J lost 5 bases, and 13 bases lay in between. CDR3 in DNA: TGTGCCACCAGCAGAGAGGGTAGGCAGGGGACTGAAGCTTTCTTT. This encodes CATSREGRQGTEAFF.

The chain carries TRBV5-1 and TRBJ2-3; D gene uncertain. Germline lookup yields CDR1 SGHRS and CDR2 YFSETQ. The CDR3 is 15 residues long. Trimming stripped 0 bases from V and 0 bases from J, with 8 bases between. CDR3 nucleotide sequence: TGCGCCAGCAGCTTGGATATGGGTAGCACAGATACGCAGTATTTT. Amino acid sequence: CASSLDMGSTDTQYF.

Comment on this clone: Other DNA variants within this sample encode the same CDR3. In DNA form, the CDR3 reads TGCGCCAGCAGCCTACAGGGAAAGGAGCAGTTCTTC. Its translation is CASSLQGKEQFF. The chain couples TRBV5-1 to TRBJ2-1; the D gene is possibly TRBD1 (6 bases). The CDR3 extends over 12 amino acids. Trimming removed 4 bases from V and 10 bases from J, with 12 bases in between. Germline V gene sequence: CDR1 SGHRS, CDR2 YFSETQ.

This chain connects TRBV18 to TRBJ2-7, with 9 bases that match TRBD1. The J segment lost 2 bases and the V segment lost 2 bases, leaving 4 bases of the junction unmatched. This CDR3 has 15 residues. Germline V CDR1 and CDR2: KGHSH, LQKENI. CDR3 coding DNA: TGTGCCAGCTCACCAGGGACAGGGATGCCCTACGAGCAGTACTTC. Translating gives CASSPGTGMPYEQYF. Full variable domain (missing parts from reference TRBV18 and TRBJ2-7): NAGVMQNPRHLVRRRGQEARLRCSPMKGHSHVYWYRQLPEEGLKFMVYLQKENIIDESGMPKERFSAEFPKEGPSILRIQQVVRGDSAAYFCASSPGTGMPYEQYFGPGTRLTVT.

This CDR3 reads CASSGYGIQETQYF. The DNA of the CDR3 is TGTGCCAGCAGCGGATACGGTATCCAAGAGACCCAGTACTTC. The chain has TRBV5-5 and TRBJ2-5; unclear D gene. Germline V gene data show CDR1 as SGHKS and CDR2 as YYEKEE (reference sequence). CDR3 length: 14 amino acids. Trimming took 4 bases from V and 1 from J, leaving 11 bases between them.

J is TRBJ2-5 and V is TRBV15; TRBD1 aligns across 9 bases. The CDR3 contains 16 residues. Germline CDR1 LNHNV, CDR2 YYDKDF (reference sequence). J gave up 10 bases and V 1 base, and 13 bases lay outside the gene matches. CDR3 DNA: TGTGCCACCAGCAGAGGGGAGAGACAGGGGGTCTCGATCCAGTACTTC. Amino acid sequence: CATSRGERQGVSIQYF.

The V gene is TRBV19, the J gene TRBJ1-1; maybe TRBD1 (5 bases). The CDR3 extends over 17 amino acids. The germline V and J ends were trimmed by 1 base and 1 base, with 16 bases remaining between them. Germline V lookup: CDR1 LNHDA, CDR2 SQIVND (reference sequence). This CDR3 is CASSIGIWGPENTEAFF. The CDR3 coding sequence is TGTGCCAGTAGTATAGGCATATGGGGCCCGGAGAACACTGAAGCTTTCTTT.

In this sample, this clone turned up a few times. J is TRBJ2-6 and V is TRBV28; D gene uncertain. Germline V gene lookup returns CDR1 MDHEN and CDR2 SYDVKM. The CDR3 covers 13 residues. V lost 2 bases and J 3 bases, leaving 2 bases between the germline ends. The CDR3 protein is CASSLVGANVLTF. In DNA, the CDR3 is TGTGCCAGCAGTTTAGTTGGGGCCAACGTCCTGACTTTC.